This T cell receptor (beta chain) was captured in a study of CD8 T cells in Susac syndrome. V shed 3 bases, J shed 6 bases, and the junction held 6 bases outside the gene matches. The CDR3 is 14 amino acids. The germline CDR1 and CDR2 sequences are DFQATT and SNEGSKA (reference sequence). Blood CD8+ and CD4+ T cells underwent high-throughput TCR beta sequencing. RNA, at roughly 0.5 to 1 ug, was reverse transcribed with random hexamers. From the immunoSEQ multiplex PCR reads, TCRdb called clonotypes with MiXCR, one entry per CDR3 protein. The sample carries a few hundred thousand distinct CDR3 sequences, 95% recorded once. This clonotype was observed once.

Material: CD4+ T cells from PBMCs. The V gene is TRBV20-1, the J gene TRBJ2-1, with 9 nucleotides matching TRBD2. The TCR was taken from a human donor with multiple sclerosis. Written as DNA, the CDR3 is TGCAGTGCTAGGTCGCCTAGCGGGATCAATGAGCAGTTCTTC. It is translated as CSARSPSGINEQFF.